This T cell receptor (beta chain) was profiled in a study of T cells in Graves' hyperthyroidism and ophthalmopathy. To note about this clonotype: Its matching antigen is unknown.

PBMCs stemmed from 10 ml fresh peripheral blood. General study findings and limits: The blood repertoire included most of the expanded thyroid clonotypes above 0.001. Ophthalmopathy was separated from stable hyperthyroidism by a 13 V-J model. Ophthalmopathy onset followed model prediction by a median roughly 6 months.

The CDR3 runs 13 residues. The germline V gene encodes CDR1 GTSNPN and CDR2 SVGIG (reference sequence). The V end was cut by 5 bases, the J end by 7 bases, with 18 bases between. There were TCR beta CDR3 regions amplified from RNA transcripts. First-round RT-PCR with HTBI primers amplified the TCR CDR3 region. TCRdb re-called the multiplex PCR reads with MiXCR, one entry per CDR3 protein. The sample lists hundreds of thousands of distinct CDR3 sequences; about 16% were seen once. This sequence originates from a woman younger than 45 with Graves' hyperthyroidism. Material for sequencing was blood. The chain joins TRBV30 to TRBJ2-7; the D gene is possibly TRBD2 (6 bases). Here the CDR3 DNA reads TGTGCCTGGGGTTCCTTTTATGGGGGGGAGCAGTACTTC. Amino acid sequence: CAWGSFYGGEQYF.